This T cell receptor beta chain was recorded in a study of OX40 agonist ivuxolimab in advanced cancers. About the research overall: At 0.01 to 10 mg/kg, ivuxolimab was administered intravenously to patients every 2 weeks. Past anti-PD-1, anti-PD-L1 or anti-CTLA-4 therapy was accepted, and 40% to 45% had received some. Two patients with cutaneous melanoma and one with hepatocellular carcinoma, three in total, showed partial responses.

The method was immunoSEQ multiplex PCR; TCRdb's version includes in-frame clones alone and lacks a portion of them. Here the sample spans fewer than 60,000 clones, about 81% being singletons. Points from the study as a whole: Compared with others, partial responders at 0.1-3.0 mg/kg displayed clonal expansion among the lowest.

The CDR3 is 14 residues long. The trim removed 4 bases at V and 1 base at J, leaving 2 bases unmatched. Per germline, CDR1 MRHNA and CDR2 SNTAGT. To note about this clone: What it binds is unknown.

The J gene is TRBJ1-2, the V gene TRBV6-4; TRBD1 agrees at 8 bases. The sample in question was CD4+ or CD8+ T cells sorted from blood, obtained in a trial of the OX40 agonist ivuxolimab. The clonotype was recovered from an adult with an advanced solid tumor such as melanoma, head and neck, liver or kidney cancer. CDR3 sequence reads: CASSGTGFNYGYTF. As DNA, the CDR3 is TGTGCCAGCAGTGGGACAGGGTTTAACTATGGCTACACCTTC.